Below, 16 T cell receptor beta chains from the same sample are listed, as sequenced in a study of molecular identifiers for immune sequencing clone quantification. TCRdb independently ran MiXCR on the PCR reads; one entry per CDR3 protein. The table lists a few hundred thousand distinct CDR3 sequences, 20% to 25% of them singletons. What was sequenced was naive CD8+ T cells from blood, with Jurkat cell RNA spiked in. Subset of the sample: FACS-sorted CD8+CD4-CCR7+CD45RA+ naive T cells. These receptor sequences come from a human donor in good health. Some libraries in this study had Jurkat cell RNA spiked in.

This clonotype has more than one count but fewer than ten. The gene calls are TRBV5-4 and TRBJ2-3, with D perhaps matching TRBD2 (7 bases). The germline V and J ends were trimmed by 2 bases and 4 bases, with 14 bases remaining between them. The CDR3 length is 15 residues. Per the germline V gene, CDR1 is SGHNT and CDR2 is YYREEE (reference sequence). The CDR3 nucleotides are TGTGCCAGCAGCTTTGGGGGGGGGCTTCCAGATACGCAGTATTTT. This translates into CASSFGGGLPDTQYF.

This rearrangement joins TRBV6-5 to TRBJ2-7, with a weak D call TRBD2 (5 bases). Germline loops: CDR1 MNHEY, CDR2 SVGAGI. The ends were cut back, 4 bases at V and 2 bases at J, with 15 bases in the middle. The CDR3 runs 15 residues. The CDR3, as DNA: TGTGCCAGCAGTTCCTCGATTAGCGCAACCTACGAGCAGTACTTC. This translates into CASSSSISATYEQYF.

V and J are TRBV12-3 or TRBV12-4 and TRBJ2-5, with TRBD2 matching 7 bases. This CDR3 spans 15 amino acids. The trim removed 3 bases at V and 4 bases at J, leaving 8 bases unmatched. This chain's CDR3 is CASSFWGEGPETQYF. The CDR3 DNA reads TGTGCCAGCAGTTTTTGGGGGGAGGGTCCAGAGACCCAGTACTTC.

V is TRBV6-5 and J is TRBJ1-4, with a possible D match to TRBD1 (5 bases). V dropped 5 bases and J dropped 10 bases, with 20 bases sitting between them. Germline loops: CDR1 MNHEY, CDR2 SVGAGI. CDR3 size: 15 residues. The CDR3 loop reads CASSVQVTPGGKLFF. The CDR3 nucleotides read TGTGCCAGCAGTGTACAGGTTACACCCGGCGGAAAACTGTTTTTT.

The genes are TRBV7-9 and TRBJ1-1, with a tentative D call TRBD1 (5 bases). V lost 4 bases and J lost 10, with 19 bases in between. The CDR3 has 14 residues. The V gene's germline CDR1 is SEHNR and CDR2 FQNEAQ (reference sequence). The CDR3 nucleotides are TGTGCCAGCAGCTCAAAAACCACCTCGCAGGGAGCTTTCTTT. Translated, it gives CASSSKTTSQGAFF.

V usage is TRBV4-2 and J usage is TRBJ2-7; 11 bases match TRBD1. The CDR3 loop spans 16 amino acids. Trimming removed 0 bases from V and 7 bases from J; junction bases left unmatched: 8. Germline loops: CDR1 LGHNA, CDR2 YNFKEQ. The CDR3 reads CASSQELGQGADEQYF. The CDR3 bases are TGTGCCAGCAGCCAAGAGCTTGGACAGGGGGCGGATGAGCAGTACTTC.

This clonotype was detected ten times or more. The chain joins TRBV28 to TRBJ2-3; 8 nucleotides match TRBD2. Germline V gene sequence: CDR1 MDHEN, CDR2 SYDVKM. V was clipped by 4 bases and J by 3 bases; unmatched bases: 6. CDR3 size: 15 residues. As DNA, the CDR3 is TGTGCCAGCAGTTACCGGGGGGGCCATACAGATACGCAGTATTTT. This translates into CASSYRGGHTDTQYF.

This clonotype showed up many times. The rearrangement joins TRBV12-3 or TRBV12-4 to TRBJ2-1; D is perhaps TRBD2 (5 bases). V was trimmed by 3 bases and J by 7 bases, leaving 7 bases between them. The CDR3 covers 12 residues. For the CDR3, the DNA is TGTGCCAGCAGTTTCCCGGGGAATGAGCAGTTCTTC. The encoded protein is CASSFPGNEQFF.

The chain is built from TRBV11-2 and TRBJ2-2, with 8 bases identical to TRBD1. The CDR3 totals 17 residues. The trim removed 4 bases at V and 2 bases at J, leaving 9 bases unmatched. Germline loops: CDR1 SGHAT, CDR2 FQNNGV. The CDR3 nucleotides read TGTGCCAGCAGCTGGGAACCGGGACAGGTTAACACCGGGGAGCTGTTTTTT. The encoded protein is CASSWEPGQVNTGELFF.

This clonotype was seen ten or more times. The chain employs TRBV5-1 and TRBJ2-7; maybe TRBD2 (5 bases). Germline V gene sequence: CDR1 SGHRS, CDR2 YFSETQ. The CDR3 contains 12 residues. V was shortened by 2 bases and J by 6 bases, with 9 bases between the two germline ends. In DNA, the CDR3 is TGCGCCAGCAGCTTTCTTGAGGGCGAGCAGTACTTC. Its translation is CASSFLEGEQYF.

This clonotype appeared many times. As DNA, the CDR3 is TGCAGTGCTACGTCGAGCGGACCCACAGATACGCAGTATTTT. This translates into CSATSSGPTDTQYF. J is TRBJ2-3 and V is TRBV20-1, with D maybe TRBD2 (5 bases). V lost 4 bases to trimming and J lost 2 bases, with 13 bases between them. The CDR3 is made up of 14 amino acids. CDR1 and CDR2 from the germline V gene are DFQATT and SNEGSKA (reference sequence).

The genes are TRBV7-9 and TRBJ2-7, with 8 bases matching TRBD1. CDR3 length: 14 residues. Germline V gives CDR1 SEHNR, CDR2 FQNEAQ (reference sequence). Trimming cost V 5 bases and J 9 bases; bases outside gene matches: 12. CDR3 DNA sequence: TGTGCCAGCAGCCTGCCGGGACAGGCCCGCGGGCAGTACTTC. Translating gives CASSLPGQARGQYF.

About this clonotype itself: This may be a read error: a much more frequent sequence differs by one nucleotide. V and J are TRBV6-1 and TRBJ1-1; D gene uncertain. V lost 6 bases to trimming and J lost 8 bases, with 10 bases between them. CDR3 length equals 11 residues. Germline CDR1 is MNHNS and CDR2 is SASEGT. The CDR3 is CASRYTAEAFF. In DNA, the CDR3 is TGTGCCAGCAGATATACAGCGGAAGCTTTCTTT.

This clonotype was picked up many times. The V call is TRBV27, the J call TRBJ2-5; no reliable D call. The germline V gene encodes CDR1 MNHEY and CDR2 SMNVEV (reference sequence). Trimming stripped 6 bases from V and 7 bases from J, with 15 bases between. CDR3 length equals 13 residues. CDR3 amino acids: CASRGPRDGTQYF. DNA for the CDR3: TGTGCCAGCAGGGGTCCCCGCGATGGGACCCAGTACTTC.

This clonotype was seen a handful of times. The rearrangement joins TRBV9 to TRBJ2-1, with unresolved D. V lost 1 base and J lost 5, with 4 bases in between. The CDR3 consists of 12 residues. Per the germline V gene, CDR1 is SGDLS and CDR2 is YYNGEE. CDR3 sequence: CASSVWNNEQFF. In nucleotides, the CDR3 is TGTGCCAGCAGCGTATGGAACAATGAGCAGTTCTTC.

This clonotype showed up just a few times. J is TRBJ1-6 and V is TRBV27; D might be TRBD1 (5 bases). The ends were cut back, 3 bases at V and 10 bases at J, with 10 bases in the middle. This CDR3 comprises 13 residues. Per the germline V gene, CDR1 is MNHEY and CDR2 is SMNVEV (reference sequence). Here the CDR3 DNA reads TGTGCCAGCAGTTTCCAGGGAAGCTCACCCCTCCACTTT. As protein: CASSFQGSSPLHF.